Below, 17 T cell receptor beta chains from the same sample are listed, as sequenced in a study of monozygotic twins with inflammatory bowel disease. TCRdb reprocessed the 5' RACE reads and stores each CDR3 protein as one record, lacking DNA. The listing contains 200,000 to 250,000 distinct CDR3 sequences. The sequencing sample was made of blood. The receptors here all came from a human donor with ulcerative colitis or Crohn's disease, or a healthy co-twin of an affected twin (not recorded which).

This sequence joins TRBV29-1 and TRBJ1-2. The CDR3 spans 13 residues. The germline V gene encodes CDR1 SQVTM and CDR2 ANQGSEA. CDR3 protein: CSVDEGFVYGYTF. The full variable domain, with the rest looked up from reference TRBV29-1 and TRBJ1-2, is SAVISQKPSRDICQRGTSLTIQCQVDSQVTMMFWYRQQPGQSLTLIATANQGSEATYESGFVIDKFPISRPNLTFSTLTVSNMSPEDSSIYLCSVDEGFVYGYTFGSGTRLTVV.

This CDR3 is CAISGTYYGYTF. The chain joins TRBV10-3 to TRBJ1-2; checking the TCRdb D call of TRBD1 is not possible without DNA. There are 12 residues in the CDR3. Germline assignment: CDR1 ENHRY and CDR2 SYGVKD.

The genes are TRBV7-2 and TRBJ2-7; TCRdb gives TRBD1 as the D gene, but with no DNA this cannot be confirmed. CDR3 length: 15 residues. Looked up from germline, CDR1 is SGHTA and CDR2 is FQGNSA. CDR3 sequence: CASSLDRGRLSEQYF.

The chain joins TRBV5-1 to TRBJ1-1; TCRdb outputs TRBD1, but without DNA this stays unchecked. Germline CDR1 is SGHRS and CDR2 is YFSETQ. The CDR3 has 14 residues. CDR3 sequence reads: CASSPGGAYTEAFF.

This chain joins TRBV24-1 and TRBJ2-5; TCRdb's D gene call, TRBD1, goes unchecked for lack of DNA. The CDR3 contains 13 residues. CDR1 is KGHDR and CDR2 is SFDVKD in the germline V gene. Here the CDR3 reads CATSWDNEETQYF.

The rearrangement links TRBV6-5 to TRBJ2-2. The CDR3 contains 15 residues. In germline, CDR1 is MNHEY, CDR2 SVGAGI. The CDR3 sequence: CASSYEGSSTGELFF.

This chain connects TRBV2 to TRBJ1-5. This CDR3 is built from 15 residues. Germline CDR1 reads SNHLY; CDR2 reads FYNNEI. The CDR3 region is CASRGLEGEYQPQHF.

The chain combines TRBV12-3 or TRBV12-4 with TRBJ2-5; the TRBD2 assignment by TCRdb is unverifiable without DNA. The CDR3 length is 13 residues. This CDR3 is CASQRGLQETQYF.

The chain joins TRBV7-6 to TRBJ1-5; TCRdb lists TRBD1, though no DNA is available to test this call. Germline V lookup: CDR1 SGHVS, CDR2 FNYEAQ. CDR3 length: 15 residues. CDR3 residues: CASSLASGLNQPQHF.

This chain links TRBV4-1 with TRBJ1-1; the TCRdb call, TRBD1, lacks DNA for checking. Germline V gives CDR1 MGHRA, CDR2 YSYEKL. The CDR3 is made up of 15 amino acids. CDR3 region: CASTLTPGQDTEAFF.

The chain combines TRBV20-1 with TRBJ2-2; absent DNA, TCRdb's TRBD2 call cannot be checked. The CDR3 contains 15 residues. CDR1 is DFQATT and CDR2 is SNEGSKA in the germline V gene (reference sequence). This CDR3 is CSARDGASGAGELFF.

V is TRBV12-3 or TRBV12-4 and J is TRBJ1-6; without DNA, the TCRdb call of TRBD1 cannot be checked. This CDR3 has 16 amino acids. The CDR3 region is CASSPTGTPYNSPLHF.

V usage is TRBV19 and J usage is TRBJ1-6. From germline, CDR1 is LNHDA and CDR2 SQIVND (reference sequence). The CDR3 extends over 14 amino acids. CDR3 sequence: CASRSWADNSPLHF. Using reference TRBV19 and TRBJ1-6 for the parts outside the CDR3, the full variable domain is DGGITQSPKYLFRKEGQNVTLSCEQNLNHDAMYWYRQDPGQGLRLIYYSQIVNDFQKGDIAEGYSVSREKKESFPLTVTSAQKNPTAFYLCASRSWADNSPLHFGNGTRLTVT.

The V call is TRBV29-1, the J call TRBJ1-2; TCRdb selects TRBD1, and the lack of DNA leaves this call unchecked. The CDR3 has 16 residues. Germline V CDR1 and CDR2: SQVTM, ANQGSEA. The CDR3: CSVVFNRDRARYGYTF.

V gene TRBV3-1 combines with J gene TRBJ1-2; TCRdb selects TRBD1, and the lack of DNA leaves this call unchecked. The germline V gene encodes CDR1 LGHDT and CDR2 YNNKEL (reference sequence). This CDR3 has 15 amino acids. CDR3 loop: CASSQATGANYGYTF.

The chain is built from TRBV2 and TRBJ2-3; the D call from TCRdb, TRBD1, cannot be confirmed without DNA. CDR3 length equals 12 residues. Germline CDR1 SNHLY, CDR2 FYNNEI. This chain's CDR3 is CASRPGQATQYF.

The rearrangement uses TRBV10-1 and TRBJ1-5. Per germline, CDR1 WNHNN and CDR2 SYGVQD (reference sequence). This CDR3 region has 13 residues. CDR3 protein: CASSLGTNQPQHF.